Listed here are 23 T cell receptor beta chains from one sample, sequenced in a study of beta chain features in type 1 diabetes listed by TCRdb under 2018. The paper's findings and limits, for the study overall: A moderate but significant shortening of TCRB CDR3 length was observed in type 1 diabetes patients in all four CD4+ subsets.

These receptors' antigens are unknown. Preparation of the library involved the immunoSEQ multiplex PCR assay. The entire amount of isolated RNA was reverse transcribed using the High Capacity cDNA Reverse Transcription Kit, so the sequenced TCRB transcripts were expressed ones. TCRdb mirrors the immuneACCESS table, restricted to in-frame sequences. Some clones are absent from its copies; in checked studies, under half trace to an unresolved V gene, and the reason for the others is unknown. The sample records over 200,000 clones, around 9.9% of which are singletons. 0.017% of the sample comes from the top ten. The material sequenced was naive CD4+ T cells from blood. The sample's cell subset or site label, in plain terms: true naive CD4+ T cells. Receptors originate from a man in his thirties or forties with type 1 diabetes.

The chain is built from TRBV28 and TRBJ2-1; TRBD2 matches 13 bases. The CDR3 spans 15 residues. Germline CDR1 and CDR2: MDHEN and SYDVKM. The V segment lost 5 bases and the J segment 8 bases; nucleotides outside the gene matches: 6. The CDR3 protein is CASSVLAGGQYEQFF. The CDR3 nucleotides read TGTGCCAGCAGTGTACTAGCGGGGGGGCAGTATGAGCAGTTCTTC.

This clone was counted a few times. The chain links TRBV9 to TRBJ2-3, with TRBD2 identical over 12 bases. CDR3 length: 15 amino acids. With V trimmed by 0 bases and J by 5 bases, 1 base remained unmatched. From germline, CDR1 is SGDLS and CDR2 YYNGEE. CDR3 nucleotide sequence: TGTGCCAGCAGCGTAGGACTAGCGGGGGAAGATACGCAGTATTTT. Residues: CASSVGLAGEDTQYF.

V usage is TRBV7-9 and J usage is TRBJ2-7; D perhaps matches TRBD2 (6 bases). Germline CDR1 SEHNR, CDR2 FQNEAQ (reference sequence). Trimming left V 1 base short and J 6 bases short, with 7 bases between. The CDR3 has 12 residues. The CDR3 sequence is CASSLEGGEQYF. The CDR3 coding sequence is TGTGCCAGCAGCTTAGAGGGAGGCGAGCAGTACTTC.

This clone was counted between two and nine times. The rearrangement joins TRBV5-1 to TRBJ2-7; D is uncertain. CDR3 length equals 14 residues. In germline, CDR1 is SGHRS, CDR2 YFSETQ. With 4 bases removed from V and 3 bases from J, the gap between germline ends came to 14 bases. CDR3 sequence: CASSPQVTSYEQYF. CDR3 in DNA: TGCGCCAGCAGCCCGCAGGTAACAAGCTACGAGCAGTACTTC. The full variable domain, its missing parts supplied by reference TRBV5-1 and TRBJ2-7, is KAGVTQTPRYLIKTRGQQVTLSCSPISGHRSVSWYQQTPGQGLQFLFEYFSETQRNKGNFPGRFSGRQFSNSRSEMNVSTLELGDSALYLCASSPQVTSYEQYFGPGTRLTVT.

The chain couples TRBV6-6 to TRBJ1-4; TRBD1 matches at 7 bases. Germline V gives CDR1 MNHNY, CDR2 SVGAGI (reference sequence). This CDR3 is built from 13 residues. V dropped 6 bases and J dropped 8; count of bases not matched to a gene: 6. The CDR3 sequence: CASRNRGVEKLFF. CDR3 nucleotides: TGTGCCAGCAGAAACAGGGGAGTGGAAAAACTGTTTTTT.

This clone was picked up a small number of times. The CDR3 nucleotides read TGTGCCAGCAGCCTCACGGGGACAGGAGATGAAGCTTTCTTT. Protein: CASSLTGTGDEAFF. V and J are TRBV5-4 and TRBJ1-1; 8 positions match TRBD1. J gave up 7 bases and V 4 bases, and 9 bases lay outside the gene matches. The germline V gene encodes CDR1 SGHNT and CDR2 YYREEE (reference sequence). The CDR3 runs 14 residues.

The rearrangement links TRBV4-1 to TRBJ1-6, with unresolved D. Germline CDR1 MGHRA, CDR2 YSYEKL. Trimming pared 0 bases from V and 7 bases from J, leaving 16 bases between. This CDR3 has 17 amino acids. CDR3 in DNA: TGCGCCAGCAGCCAAGATCTCCGCTCTCGGAGGAATTCACCCCTCCACTTT. This gives the protein CASSQDLRSRRNSPLHF.

This clone was counted a few times. The chain recombines TRBV28 with TRBJ2-7, with D unclear. CDR1 MDHEN and CDR2 SYDVKM come from the germline V gene. The CDR3 length is 11 residues. Trimming took 6 bases from V and 2 from J, leaving 5 bases between them. The CDR3 nucleotides read TGTGCCAGCAGCGCTACCTACGAGCAGTACTTC. The encoded protein is CASSATYEQYF.

V and J are TRBV4-2 and TRBJ2-3; 12 bases match TRBD2. With V trimmed by 0 bases and J by 4 bases, 5 bases remained unmatched. There are 17 residues in the CDR3. Germline values: CDR1 LGHNA, CDR2 YNFKEQ. The CDR3 here is CASSQDPPSGGADTQYF. Here the CDR3 DNA reads TGTGCCAGCAGCCAAGATCCACCTAGCGGGGGGGCAGATACGCAGTATTTT.

In its sample, this clone was seen a few times. The V call is TRBV7-2, the J call TRBJ2-3; TRBD2 agrees at 13 bases. V was clipped by 5 bases and J by 1 base; unmatched bases: 6. The CDR3 loop spans 17 amino acids. The germline gives CDR1 SGHTA, CDR2 FQGNSA. The CDR3 DNA follows: TGTGCCAGCAGCATCTGGACTAGCGGGGGATGCACAGATACGCAGTATTTT. It yields the protein CASSIWTSGGCTDTQYF.

This clone turned up a few times. This sequence joins TRBV19 and TRBJ2-7, with D perhaps matching TRBD1 (6 bases). V lost 4 bases, J lost 4 bases, and 14 bases lay in between. The length of the CDR3 is 14 residues. The germline V gene encodes CDR1 LNHDA and CDR2 SQIVND (reference sequence). In DNA, the CDR3 is TGTGCCAGTAGTAGAGGGACAACCGGATACGAGCAGTACTTC. This codes for CASSRGTTGYEQYF. Supplemented by reference TRBV19 and TRBJ2-7, the full variable domain reads DGGITQSPKYLFRKEGQNVTLSCEQNLNHDAMYWYRQDPGQGLRLIYYSQIVNDFQKGDIAEGYSVSREKKESFPLTVTSAQKNPTAFYLCASSRGTTGYEQYFGPGTRLTVT.

This clone showed up just a few times. The gene calls are TRBV6-1 and TRBJ1-2, with 7 bases matching TRBD1. This CDR3 spans 15 amino acids. Losses at the gene ends were 2 bases for V and 7 bases for J; bases not matched to a gene: 10. The germline CDR1 and CDR2 sequences are MNHNS and SASEGT. CDR3 amino acids: CASSEYVAGQSGYTF. For the CDR3, the DNA is TGTGCCAGCAGTGAATACGTCGCGGGACAGTCTGGCTACACCTTC.

This clone was observed a handful of times. Other DNA variants within this sample encode the same CDR3. V gene TRBV9 combines with J gene TRBJ2-5; D might be TRBD1 (5 bases). Trimming pared 1 base from V and 1 base from J, leaving 5 bases between. CDR1 and CDR2 (germline): SGDLS, YYNGEE. There are 13 residues in the CDR3. CDR3 sequence reads: CASSVRGQETQYF. CDR3 coding DNA: TGTGCCAGCAGCGTAAGGGGCCAAGAGACCCAGTACTTC.

The sample holds a few counts of this clone. The CDR3 sequence is CASSHLGQGRTEAFF. The CDR3, as DNA: TGTGCCAGCAGCCACCTGGGACAGGGGAGAACTGAAGCTTTCTTT. V is TRBV7-2 and J is TRBJ1-1; 10 bases fit TRBD1. CDR1 and CDR2 (germline): SGHTA, FQGNSA. With 5 bases clipped from V and 5 bases from J, the junction kept 8 bases outside the gene matches. The CDR3 contains 15 residues.

The rearrangement uses TRBV4-3 and TRBJ2-5, with 8 bases matching TRBD1. The CDR3 contains 14 residues. CDR1 LGHNA and CDR2 YSLEER come from the germline V gene. With V trimmed by 4 bases and J by 7 bases, 8 bases remained unmatched. CDR3 loop: CASSPSGGYGTQYF. The CDR3 region has the DNA TGCGCCAGCAGCCCCTCAGGGGGCTACGGGACCCAGTACTTC.

The chain combines TRBV25-1 with TRBJ1-2; D is undetermined. CDR1 is MGHDK, CDR2 SYGVNS, per germline. The CDR3 runs 12 residues. Trimming took off 5 bases at V and 8 bases at J, with 12 bases between the two ends. The CDR3 bases are TGTGCCAGCAGTCACCTTGCGAAGGGCTACACCTTC. It encodes CASSHLAKGYTF.

This clone was found a few times. The V gene is TRBV7-9, the J gene TRBJ2-1, with D hard to call. CDR1 is SEHNR, CDR2 FQNEAQ, per germline (reference sequence). This CDR3 has 14 residues. V was clipped by 2 bases and J by 8 bases, with 13 bases between them. CDR3 in amino acids: CASSLKLTDYEQFF. CDR3 nucleotides: TGTGCCAGCAGCTTAAAGCTTACTGATTATGAGCAGTTCTTC.

This clone was observed a few times. This same CDR3 is encoded by further DNA sequences in the sample. The V call is TRBV15, the J call TRBJ2-5; 9 bases align to TRBD1. The CDR3 is 13 amino acids. Germline CDR1 LNHNV, CDR2 YYDKDF (reference sequence). V shed 3 bases and J 4 bases; nucleotides not matched to a gene: 0. CDR3 nucleotide sequence: TGTGCCACCAGCAGGGACAGGGGAGAGACCCAGTACTTC. The encoded protein is CATSRDRGETQYF.

The rearrangement uses TRBV15 and TRBJ1-5, with 9 bases that match TRBD1. CDR1 is LNHNV, CDR2 YYDKDF, per germline (reference sequence). The CDR3 runs to 16 residues. With 3 bases clipped from V and 7 bases from J, the junction kept 10 bases outside the gene matches. Here the CDR3 DNA reads TGTGCCACCAGCAGCGTCGGGACAGGGTACCAACAGCCCCAGCATTTT. Amino acid sequence: CATSSVGTGYQQPQHF.

This clone was recorded a few times. The CDR3 here is CASSVGGLSLGKAFF. CDR3 DNA sequence: TGTGCCAGCAGTGTTGGGGGCCTCTCCCTTGGTAAAGCTTTCTTT. The chain links TRBV2 to TRBJ1-1; D is possibly TRBD1 (6 bases). In germline, CDR1 is SNHLY, CDR2 FYNNEI. The CDR3 is 15 residues long. The V end was cut by 4 bases, the J end by 9 bases, with 21 bases between.

The chain links TRBV30 to TRBJ1-4, with D unclear. This CDR3 contains 13 residues. Trimming took off 4 bases at V and 0 bases at J, with 6 bases between the two ends. CDR1 is GTSNPN, CDR2 SVGIG, per germline (reference sequence). CDR3 sequence: CAWTGTTNEKLFF. The CDR3 DNA sequence: TGTGCCTGGACCGGGACAACTAATGAAAAACTGTTTTTT.

This clone was seen a few times. J is TRBJ2-5 and V is TRBV5-1, with D unresolved. Germline-derived CDR1 and CDR2 are SGHRS and YFSETQ. The CDR3 length is 13 residues. The germline V and J ends were trimmed by 5 bases and 1 base, with 9 bases remaining between them. The CDR3 DNA follows: TGCGCCAGCAGTCTACGGAGCCAAGAGACCCAGTACTTC. Protein: CASSLRSQETQYF.

This clone was picked up a small number of times. The chain is built from TRBV30 and TRBJ2-1; D remains ambiguous. The germline CDR1 and CDR2 sequences are GTSNPN and SVGIG (reference sequence). V was clipped by 0 bases and J by 13 bases, with 13 bases between them. The CDR3 runs 12 residues. The CDR3 is CAWSVLNSVQFF. The CDR3 nucleotides are TGTGCCTGGAGTGTACTAAACTCCGTCCAGTTCTTC.